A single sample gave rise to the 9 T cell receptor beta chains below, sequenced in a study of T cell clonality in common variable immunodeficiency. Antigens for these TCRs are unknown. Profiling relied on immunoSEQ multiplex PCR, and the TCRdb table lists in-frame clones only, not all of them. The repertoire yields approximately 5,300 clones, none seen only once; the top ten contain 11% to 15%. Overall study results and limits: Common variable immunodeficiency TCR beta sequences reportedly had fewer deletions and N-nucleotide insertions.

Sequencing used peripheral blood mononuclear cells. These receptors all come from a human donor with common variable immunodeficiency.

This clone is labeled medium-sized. The CDR3 loop is CASSYSDRANSPLHF. The CDR3 DNA, read in part, is TGTGCCAGCAGTTACTCGGACAGGGCTAATTCACCC. This chain uses TRBV6-7 with TRBJ1-6; 8 bases fit TRBD1. The sequenced fragment ends 3 residues before the CDR3 boundary, so the rest is inferred from the germline J gene. TRBV6-7 is labeled an ORF, and its function is uncertain. V lost 0 bases, J lost 6 bases, and 1 base stayed unmatched. This CDR3 is 15 amino acids long.

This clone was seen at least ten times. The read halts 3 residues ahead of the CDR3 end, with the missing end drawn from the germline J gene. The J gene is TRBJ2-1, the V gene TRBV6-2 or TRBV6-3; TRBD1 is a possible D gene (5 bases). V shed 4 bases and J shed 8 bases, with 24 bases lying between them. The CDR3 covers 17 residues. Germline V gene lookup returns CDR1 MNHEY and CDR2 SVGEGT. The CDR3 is CASSFPPAGPVVDEQFF. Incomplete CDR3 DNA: TGTGCCAGCAGTTTCCCCCCCGCAGGGCCCGTAGTAGATGAG.

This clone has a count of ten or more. CDR3 DNA (partial): TGCAGCGTTGAACTAGCGGAATTCTCCTACGAG. Translation: CSVELAEFSYE. The complete CDR3 sequence is CSVELAEFSYEQYF. This chain joins TRBV29-1 and TRBJ2-7; 7 bases align to TRBD2. The read ends 3 residues early relative to the CDR3; the germline J gene fills the gap. V was clipped by 2 bases and J by 0 bases; unmatched bases: 4. This CDR3 contains 14 residues. Germline V gene data show CDR1 as SQVTM and CDR2 as ANQGSEA.

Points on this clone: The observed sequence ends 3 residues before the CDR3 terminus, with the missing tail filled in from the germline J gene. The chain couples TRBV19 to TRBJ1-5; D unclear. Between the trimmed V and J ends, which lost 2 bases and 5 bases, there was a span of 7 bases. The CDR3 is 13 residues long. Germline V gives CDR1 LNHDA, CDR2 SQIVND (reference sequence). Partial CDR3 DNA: TGTGCCAGTAGTATAAACGGGGATCAGCCC. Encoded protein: CASSINGDQP. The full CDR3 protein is CASSINGDQPQHF. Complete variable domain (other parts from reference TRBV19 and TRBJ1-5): DGGITQSPKYLFRKEGQNVTLSCEQNLNHDAMYWYRQDPGQGLRLIYYSQIVNDFQKGDIAEGYSVSREKKESFPLTVTSAQKNPTAFYLCASSINGDQPQHFGDGTRLSIL.

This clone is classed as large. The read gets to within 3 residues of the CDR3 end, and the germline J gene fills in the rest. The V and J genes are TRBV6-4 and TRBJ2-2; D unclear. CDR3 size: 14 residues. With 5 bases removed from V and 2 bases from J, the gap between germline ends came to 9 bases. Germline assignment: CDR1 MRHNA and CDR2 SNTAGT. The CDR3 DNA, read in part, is TGTGCCAGCAGTAGCGTTCAAAACACCGGGGAG. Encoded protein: CASSSVQNTGE. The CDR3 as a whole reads CASSSVQNTGELFF.

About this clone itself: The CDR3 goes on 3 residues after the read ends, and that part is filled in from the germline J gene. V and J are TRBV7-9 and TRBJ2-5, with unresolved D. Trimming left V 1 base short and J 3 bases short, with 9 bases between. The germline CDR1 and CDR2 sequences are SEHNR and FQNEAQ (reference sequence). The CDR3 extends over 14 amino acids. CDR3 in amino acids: CASSLVGGKETQYF. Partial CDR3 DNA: TGTGCCAGCAGCTTAGTTGGCGGAAAAGAGACC.

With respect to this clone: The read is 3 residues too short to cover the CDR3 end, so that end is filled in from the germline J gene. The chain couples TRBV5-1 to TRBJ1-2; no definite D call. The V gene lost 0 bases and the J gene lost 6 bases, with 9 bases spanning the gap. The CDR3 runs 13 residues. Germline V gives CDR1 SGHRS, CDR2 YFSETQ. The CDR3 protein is CASSLVIRDGYTF. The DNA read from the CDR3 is TGCGCCAGCAGCTTGGTTATAAGGGATGGC.

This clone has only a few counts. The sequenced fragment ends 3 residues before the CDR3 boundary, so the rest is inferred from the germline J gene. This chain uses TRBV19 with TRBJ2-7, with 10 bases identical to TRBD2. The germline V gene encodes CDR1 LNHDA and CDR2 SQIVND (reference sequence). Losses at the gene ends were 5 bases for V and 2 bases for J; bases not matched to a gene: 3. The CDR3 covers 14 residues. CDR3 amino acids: CASSASGSAYEQYF. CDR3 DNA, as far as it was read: TGTGCCAGTAGTGCTAGCGGGAGCGCCTACGAG.

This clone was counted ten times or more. CDR3 sequence: CASSEVGGAGAKNIQYF. The DNA read from the CDR3 is TGTGCCAGCAGTGAAGTTGGAGGGGCCGGAGCCAAAAACATT. The V gene is TRBV6-1, the J gene TRBJ2-4, with a possible D match to TRBD2 (6 bases). Read data end 3 residues before the CDR3 end; the end is taken from the germline J gene. This CDR3 is built from 17 residues. Looked up from germline, CDR1 is MNHNS and CDR2 is SASEGT. Trimming took 1 base from V and 0 from J, leaving 13 bases between them.